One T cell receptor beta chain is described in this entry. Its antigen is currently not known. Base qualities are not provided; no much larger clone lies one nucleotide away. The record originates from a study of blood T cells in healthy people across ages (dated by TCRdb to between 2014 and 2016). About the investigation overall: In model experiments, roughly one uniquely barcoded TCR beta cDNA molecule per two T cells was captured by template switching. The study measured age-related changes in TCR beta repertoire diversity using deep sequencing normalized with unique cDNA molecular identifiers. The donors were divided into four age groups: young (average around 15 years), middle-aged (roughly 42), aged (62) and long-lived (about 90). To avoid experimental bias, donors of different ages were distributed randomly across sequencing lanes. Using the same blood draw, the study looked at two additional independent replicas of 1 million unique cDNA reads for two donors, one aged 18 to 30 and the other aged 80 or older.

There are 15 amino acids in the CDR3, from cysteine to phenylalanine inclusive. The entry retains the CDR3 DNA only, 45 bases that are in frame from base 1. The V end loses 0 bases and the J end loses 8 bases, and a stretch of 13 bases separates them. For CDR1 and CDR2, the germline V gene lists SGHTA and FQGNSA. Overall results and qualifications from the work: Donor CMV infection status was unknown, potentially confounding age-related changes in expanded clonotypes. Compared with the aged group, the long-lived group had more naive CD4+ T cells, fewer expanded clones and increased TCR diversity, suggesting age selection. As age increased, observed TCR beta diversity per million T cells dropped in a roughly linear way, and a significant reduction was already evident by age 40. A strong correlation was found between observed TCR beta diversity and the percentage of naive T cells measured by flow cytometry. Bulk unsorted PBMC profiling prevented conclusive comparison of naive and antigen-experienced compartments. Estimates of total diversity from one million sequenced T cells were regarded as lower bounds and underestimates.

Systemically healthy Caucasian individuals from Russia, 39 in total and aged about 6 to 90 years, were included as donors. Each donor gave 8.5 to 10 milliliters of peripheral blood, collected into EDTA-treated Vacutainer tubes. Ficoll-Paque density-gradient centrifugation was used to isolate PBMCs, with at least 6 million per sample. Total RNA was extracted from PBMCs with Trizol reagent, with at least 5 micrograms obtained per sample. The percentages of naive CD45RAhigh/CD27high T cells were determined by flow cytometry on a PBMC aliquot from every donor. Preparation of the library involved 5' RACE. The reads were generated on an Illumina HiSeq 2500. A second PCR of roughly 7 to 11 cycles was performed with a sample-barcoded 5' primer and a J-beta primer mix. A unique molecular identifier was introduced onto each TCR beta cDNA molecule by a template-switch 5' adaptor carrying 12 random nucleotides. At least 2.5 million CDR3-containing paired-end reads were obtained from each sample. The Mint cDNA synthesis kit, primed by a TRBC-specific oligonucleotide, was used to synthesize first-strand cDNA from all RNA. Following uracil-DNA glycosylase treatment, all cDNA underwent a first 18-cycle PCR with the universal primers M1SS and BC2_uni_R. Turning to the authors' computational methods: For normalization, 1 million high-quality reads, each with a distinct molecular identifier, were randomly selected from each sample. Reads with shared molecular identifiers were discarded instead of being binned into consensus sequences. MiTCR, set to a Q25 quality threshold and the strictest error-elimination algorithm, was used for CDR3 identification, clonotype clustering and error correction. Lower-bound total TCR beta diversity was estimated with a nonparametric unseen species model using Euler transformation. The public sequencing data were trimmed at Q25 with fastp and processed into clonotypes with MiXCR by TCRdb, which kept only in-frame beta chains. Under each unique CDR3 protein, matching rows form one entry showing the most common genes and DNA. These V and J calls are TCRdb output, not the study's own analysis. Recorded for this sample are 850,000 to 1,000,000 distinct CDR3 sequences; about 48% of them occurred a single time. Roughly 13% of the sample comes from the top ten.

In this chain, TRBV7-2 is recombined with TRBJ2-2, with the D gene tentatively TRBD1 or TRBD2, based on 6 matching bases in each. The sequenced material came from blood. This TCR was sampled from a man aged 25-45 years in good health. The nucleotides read TGTGCCAGCAGCTTAGCAGGCCAGGGGAGGGGGGAGCTGTTTTTT. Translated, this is CASSLAGQGRGELFF.